These 7 T cell receptor beta chains share one sample of origin, sequenced in a study of T-cell reconstitution after alpha-beta-depleted transplantation in children. Preparation of the TCRbeta library was carried out with unique molecular identifiers. TCRdb reprocessed the PCR reads via MiXCR and lists one record per CDR3 protein. Of just under 550,000 distinct CDR3 sequences in the sample, 15% to 20% were seen once. The sample was PBMCs from the stem cell graft donor, taken from the stem cell graft. The receptors shown here come from a human donor who donated a stem cell graft to a child with acute lymphoblastic leukemia.

This clonotype was counted between two and nine times. The rearrangement uses TRBV27 and TRBJ1-5; no clear D gene. The germline V gene has CDR1 MNHEY and CDR2 SMNVEV (reference sequence). With 5 bases removed from V and 0 bases from J, the gap between germline ends came to 8 bases. The CDR3 covers 14 residues. CDR3 bases: TGTGCCAGCAGTGGGGTGGTTAGCAATCAGCCCCAGCATTTT. It codes for CASSGVVSNQPQHF.

The V call is TRBV7-8, the J call TRBJ1-1, with D maybe TRBD1 (6 bases). Germline V gene sequence: CDR1 SGHVS, CDR2 FQNEAQ. The V end was cut by 2 bases, the J end by 11 bases, with 12 bases between. The CDR3 has 12 residues. CDR3 region: CASSLIAGEAFF. DNA for the CDR3: TGTGCCAGCAGCTTAATCGCAGGGGAGGCTTTCTTT.

This chain connects TRBV10-3 to TRBJ1-4; D may be TRBD1 (5 bases). The length of the CDR3 is 15 residues. Germline CDR1 is ENHRY and CDR2 is SYGVKD. Trimming removed 3 bases from V and 2 bases from J, with 10 bases in between. The CDR3 is CAISDPGGTNEKLFF. The CDR3 DNA sequence: TGTGCCATCAGTGACCCGGGGGGTACTAATGAAAAACTGTTTTTT.

This clonotype came up many times. CDR3 sequence (DNA): TGTGCCATCAGTGCTACAGGGGGTAGAGAGACCCAGTACTTC. Encoded protein: CAISATGGRETQYF. The rearrangement links TRBV10-3 to TRBJ2-5; TRBD1 agrees at 8 bases. After removal of 4 bases from V and 4 bases from J, the junction contained 5 bases not matched to a gene. This CDR3 is 14 amino acids long. Germline CDR1 is ENHRY and CDR2 is SYGVKD.

The chain joins TRBV10-3 to TRBJ2-7; D might be TRBD1 (6 bases). Germline V gives CDR1 ENHRY, CDR2 SYGVKD. The ends were cut back, 6 bases at V and 2 bases at J, with 14 bases in the middle. This CDR3 spans 14 amino acids. Written as DNA, the CDR3 is TGTGCCATCAGACTCCGGGACATTCCCTACGAGCAGTACTTC. Residues: CAIRLRDIPYEQYF.

V is TRBV5-1 and J is TRBJ2-3; TRBD2 agrees at 7 bases. The V gene's germline CDR1 is SGHRS and CDR2 YFSETQ. This CDR3 has 16 amino acids. Losses at the gene ends were 5 bases for V and 3 bases for J; bases not matched to a gene: 12. The CDR3 bases are TGCGCCAGCAGGAAGCGGGGAGCCGACGGGACAGATACGCAGTATTTT. As protein: CASRKRGADGTDTQYF.

This clonotype was found a few times. The genes are TRBV5-1 and TRBJ1-1; TRBD1 is a possible D gene (5 bases). The length of the CDR3 is 15 residues. Between the trimmed V and J ends, which lost 2 bases and 0 bases, there was a span of 11 bases. Germline assignment: CDR1 SGHRS and CDR2 YFSETQ. CDR3 DNA: TGCGCCAGCAGCTTACAGGTCCACATGAACACTGAAGCTTTCTTT. This sequence encodes CASSLQVHMNTEAFF.